This T cell receptor beta chain was recovered during a study of blood T cell repertoires in COVID-19. Study summary: Sites in the United States, Italy and Spain provided acute and convalescent COVID-19 samples.

The CDR3 has 16 residues. The V gene's germline CDR1 is KGHSH and CDR2 LQKENI. V shed 3 bases and J 7 bases; nucleotides not matched to a gene: 9. Methods used by the authors: Estimated nucleated cell counts came from reference gene primer amplification. Sequenced by immunoSEQ multiplex PCR; TCRdb stores in-frame clones only, minus some. V and J calls and clone size are as listed in that table; D and trimming were resolved from the DNA. The sample contains about 220,000 clones, about 78% of which appear only once. This sequence originates from a woman in her 70s with acute or convalescent COVID-19. Material for sequencing was peripheral blood. The chain links TRBV18 to TRBJ1-2; 12 nucleotides match TRBD1. The CDR3 spells CASSPGTGGLMGGYTF. For the CDR3, the DNA is TGTGCCAGCTCACCCGGGACAGGGGGCCTTATGGGTGGCTACACCTTC.